Given below is one T cell receptor (beta chain) in context. The antigen is not known. The source of the sample is a study of T-cell reconstitution after alpha-beta-depleted transplantation in children. Broader study findings: Expanded graft clones numbering several hundred reportedly gave rise to alpha-beta T cells about two months after transplant.

Trimming stripped 0 bases from V and 2 bases from J, with 22 bases between. Germline values: CDR1 DFQATT, CDR2 SNEGSKA (reference sequence). CDR3 length: 18 residues. Preparation of the TCRbeta library used unique molecular identifiers. Each CDR3 protein is one row after TCRdb ran MiXCR on the PCR reads. Of approximately 980,000 distinct CDR3 sequences in the sample, under 30% are singletons; the top ten hold over 25%. This sample comprised PBMCs, mostly from graft donor cells, obtained 360 days after TCRalphabeta/CD19-depleted stem cell transplant. V usage is TRBV20-1 and J usage is TRBJ2-5, with D maybe TRBD2 (6 bases). This receptor was obtained from a boy under two years old who had a stem cell transplant for SCID, so the T cells may come from the graft donor. The DNA for the CDR3 is TGCAGTGCTAGAGATCTATTCCCCGAACGGGCGGGACAAGAGACCCAGTACTTC. It specifies CSARDLFPERAGQETQYF.